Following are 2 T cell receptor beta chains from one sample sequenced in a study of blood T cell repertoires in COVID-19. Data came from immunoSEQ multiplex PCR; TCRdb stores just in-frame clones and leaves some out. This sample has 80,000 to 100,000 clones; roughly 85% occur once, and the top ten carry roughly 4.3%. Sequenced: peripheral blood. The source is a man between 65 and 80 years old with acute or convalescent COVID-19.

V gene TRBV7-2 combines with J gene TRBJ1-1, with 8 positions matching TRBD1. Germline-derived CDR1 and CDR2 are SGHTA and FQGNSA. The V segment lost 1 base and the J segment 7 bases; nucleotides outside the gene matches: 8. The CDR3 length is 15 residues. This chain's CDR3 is CASSLGDRMAVEAFF. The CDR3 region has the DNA TGTGCCAGCAGCTTAGGGGACAGGATGGCTGTTGAAGCTTTCTTT.

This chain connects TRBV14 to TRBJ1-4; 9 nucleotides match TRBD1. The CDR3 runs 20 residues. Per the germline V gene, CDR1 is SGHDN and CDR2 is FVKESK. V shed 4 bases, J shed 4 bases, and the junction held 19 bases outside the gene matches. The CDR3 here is CASSPLNRATGGSRNEKLFF. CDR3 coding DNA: TGTGCCAGCAGCCCCCTCAACCGCGCGACAGGGGGAAGTCGTAATGAAAAACTGTTTTTT. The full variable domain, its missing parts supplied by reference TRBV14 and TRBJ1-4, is EAGVTQFPSHSVIEKGQTVTLRCDPISGHDNLYWYRRVMGKEIKFLLHFVKESKQDESGMPNNRFLAERTGGTYSTLKVQPAELEDSGVYFCASSPLNRATGGSRNEKLFFGSGTQLSVL.